The subject of this entry is one T cell receptor (beta chain). Its antigen is not identified. This entry belongs to a study of cytomegalovirus exposure and HLA in healthy donors. Study-level information: Most donors, 70% to 85% of 398 genotyped, fell in the Caucasian-associated ancestry cluster.

V was trimmed by 6 bases and J by 2 bases, leaving 12 bases between them. The CDR3 spans 13 residues. Germline V CDR1 and CDR2: SQVTM, ANQGSEA. General study results and limits: In a later analysis, TCR association rates varied by HLA locus: DRB1 most, HLA-C fewest.

The PCR used 60 Vbeta and 13 Jbeta primers. In the authors' methods: Later analysis identified roughly 84 million unique TCR beta chains, about 12 million shared. The assay was immunoSEQ multiplex PCR, and TCRdb's table has in-frame clones only and misses some. The V and J calls and clone size were taken over from that table, and D and trimming were inferred from the DNA. The repertoire consists of more than 60,000 clones, with around 84% occurring once and the leading ten covering around 18%. The sequencing sample was made of PBMCs. This receptor was taken from a man between 65 and 80 years old in good health and CMV-seropositive. The chain links TRBV29-1 to TRBJ2-3; no definite D call. CDR3 in amino acids: CSVLWANTDTQYF. DNA for the CDR3: TGCAGCGTCCTTTGGGCTAACACAGATACGCAGTATTTT.